These T cell receptor beta chains were read from a single sample in a study of OX40 agonist ivuxolimab in advanced cancers. Profiled with immunoSEQ multiplex PCR; TCRdb holds only in-frame clones, not every one. The table has 60,000 to 85,000 clones, around 92% seen once. Sequencing was performed on CD4+ or CD8+ T cells sorted from blood, taken in a trial of the OX40 agonist ivuxolimab. The receptors stem from an adult with an advanced solid tumor such as melanoma, head and neck, liver or kidney cancer. The CDR3 runs from the conserved cysteine through the conserved F or W. The D gene is left open where the match is weak. Clone size is stated in some rows and not others, as once, few, many or a class when expanded.

. . TRBJ2-7 TRBV6-6 TGTGCCAGCAGTTACGGTCCAGGGAGCCACGAGCAGTACTTC CASSYGPGSHEQYF
. . TRBJ2-1 TRBV29-1 TGCAGCGTTGAAAACAATGAGCAGTTCTTC CSVENNEQFF
. . TRBJ2-7 TRBV6-1 TGTGCCAGCAGGTACAGCTACGAGCAGTACTTC CASRYSYEQYF
TRBD2 . TRBJ2-1 TRBV6-5 TGTGCCAGCAGTGAACTAGCGGCCTACAATGAGCAGTTCTTC CASSELAAYNEQFF
TRBD1 . TRBJ1-5 TRBV7-6 TGTGCCAGCAGCTTACAGGGGGCACCCAATCAGCCCCAGCATTTT CASSLQGAPNQPQHF
. . TRBJ2-7 TRBV9 TGTGCCAGCAGCACCAATCAGGGGGGTTTCTACGAGCAGTACTTC CASSTNQGGFYEQYF
. . TRBJ2-6 TRBV27 TGTGCCAGTTCGACTTCCGGGGCCAACGTCCTGACTTTC CASSTSGANVLTF
. . TRBJ2-2 TRBV9 TGTGCCAGCAGCGTAGGTCGGGGGCTAGGAACCGGGGAGCTGTTTTTT CASSVGRGLGTGELFF
TRBD1 . TRBJ2-3 TRBV19 TGTGCCAGTAGTGGACAGGGGGCTAGCACAGATACGCAGTATTTT CASSGQGASTDTQYF
TRBD2 . TRBJ2-1 TRBV5-4 TGTGCCAGCAGCTCCGGGACTAGCCGGTTCTTC CASSSGTSRFF
. . TRBJ1-2 TRBV7-9 TGTGCCGGAGGAGGGGCTAACTATGGCTACACCTTC CAGGGANYGYTF
TRBD1 few TRBJ1-5 TRBV2 TGTGCCAGCAGACCCGGGACAGGTCAGCCCCAGCATTTT CASRPGTGQPQHF
. . TRBJ2-3 TRBV4-3 TGCGCCAGCAGCCAAGATGCGGGACCCCGAGATACGCAGTATTTT CASSQDAGPRDTQYF
. . TRBJ1-2 TRBV2 TGTGCCAGCCAGGGGACCTATGGCTACACCTTC CASQGTYGYTF
. once TRBJ2-7 TRBV6-5 TGTGCCAGCAGTTTCGGACAGACCTCCTACGAGCAGTACTTC CASSFGQTSYEQYF
. . TRBJ1-1 TRBV21-1 TGTGCCAGCAGCACTTTGAGGGGGAAGAACACTGAAGCTTTCTTT CASSTLRGKNTEAFF
TRBD2 . TRBJ2-3 TRBV7-9 TGTGCCAGCAGCCCAACTAGCGGGGGGTCCACAGATACGCAGTATTTT CASSPTSGGSTDTQYF
. . TRBJ2-1 TRBV16 TGTGCCAGCAGCCAAGTTACGGGGGCACTCTCCTACAATGAGCAGTTCTTC CASSQVTGALSYNEQFF
. . TRBJ1-4 TRBV7-9 TGTGCCAGCACCCTAACTGGAGTAGCTAATGAAAAACTGTTTTTT CASTLTGVANEKLFF
. . TRBJ2-7 TRBV10-3 TGTGCCACAACCAATGGAGCAGTGGGCTCCTACGAGCAGTACTTC CATTNGAVGSYEQYF
TRBD1 . TRBJ1-3 TRBV19 TGTGCCAGTACTCCAGGACAGGGGGCATTTGGAAACACCATATATTTT CASTPGQGAFGNTIYF
. . TRBJ2-2 TRBV7-8 TGTGCCAGCAGCACATTCAACACCGGGGAGCTGTTTTTT CASSTFNTGELFF
. . TRBJ2-7 TRBV30 TGTGCCTGGAGTAGTGGACAGACCTACGAGCAGTACTTC CAWSSGQTYEQYF
TRBD2 . TRBJ2-2 TRBV4-1 TGCGCCAGCAGCCCCCACGGGGGGGGATTGGACGCCGGGGAGCTGTTTTTT CASSPHGGGLDAGELFF
TRBD1 . TRBJ1-2 TRBV10-3 TGTGCCATCAGTGGAGGGGGACAGGGACCCTATGGCTACACCTTC CAISGGGQGPYGYTF
TRBD1 . TRBJ2-1 TRBV5-5 TGTGCCAGCAGCCTTACCGGGACAGGGGGTAATGAGCAGTTCTTC CASSLTGTGGNEQFF
. . TRBJ1-6 TRBV4-1 TGCGCCAGCAGCCAACAGGGGAACAATAATTCACCCCTCCACTTT CASSQQGNNNSPLHF
. . TRBJ2-7 TRBV7-6 TGTGCCAGCAGCTTTGCGGAGGCCTACGAGCAGTACTTC CASSFAEAYEQYF
. . TRBJ1-4 TRBV16 TGTGCCAGCAGCCAAATTGCAACTAATGAAAAACTGTTTTTT CASSQIATNEKLFF
TRBD1 . TRBJ1-2 TRBV27 TGTGCCAGCAGTGCCAGCCCGGGACAGCTCTATGGCTACACCTTC CASSASPGQLYGYTF
. . TRBJ1-1 TRBV11-1 TGTGCCAGCAGCCCAGAGGTAGAGGTAACTGAAGCTTTCTTT CASSPEVEVTEAFF
. few TRBJ1-2 TRBV2 TGTGCCAGTACGGGACATATCAACTATGGCTACACCTTC CASTGHINYGYTF
TRBD1 . TRBJ2-5 TRBV9 TGTGCCAGCAGCCGTACAGGGGGAAACCAAGAGACCCAGTACTTC CASSRTGGNQETQYF
. . TRBJ1-2 TRBV11-2 TGTGCCAGCAGCTTAGGTGCAGGAAACTATGGCTACACCTTC CASSLGAGNYGYTF
. . TRBJ2-7 TRBV10-3 TGTGCCATCAGTGGAGGGAACTTGGACGAGCAGTACTTC CAISGGNLDEQYF
. . TRBJ1-2 TRBV21-1 TGTGCCAGCAGCCTCTCCGAGAAGGGGACCGCTAACTATGGCTACACCTTC CASSLSEKGTANYGYTF
. . TRBJ2-3 TRBV6-5 TGTGCCAGCGGGGGGGCGGGAATACAGTATTTT CASGGAGIQYF
. . TRBJ1-6 TRBV5-3 TGTGCCAGAAGCTTGGGGTGCTACCCTACTAATTCACCCCTCCACTTT CARSLGCYPTNSPLHF
TRBD2 once TRBJ2-7 TRBV7-2 TGTGCCAGCAGCCTGGGGACTAGCGGGGGGCGGTACGAGCAGTACTTC CASSLGTSGGRYEQYF
. . TRBJ2-7 TRBV16 TGTGCCAGCAGCCAATCCCTGAGCTCCTACGAGCAGTACTTC CASSQSLSSYEQYF
. . TRBJ2-7 TRBV6-5 TGTGCCAGCAGTTACGAGCAGTACTTC CASSYEQYF
. . TRBJ1-1 TRBV4-1 TGCGCCAGCAGCCTAGGGACAACTGAAGCTTTCTTT CASSLGTTEAFF
. . TRBJ1-1 TRBV5-1 TGCGCCAGCAGCTTGTGGGCCCAGGAAGTGAACACTGAAGCTTTCTTT CASSLWAQEVNTEAFF
. . TRBJ1-1 TRBV6-4 TGTGCCAGCAGTGACTCGAACTACAGGGTCACTGAAGCTTTCTTT CASSDSNYRVTEAFF
TRBD2 . TRBJ2-1 TRBV9 TGTGCCAGCAGTGATCCGACTAGCGGGGGAACGATATACAATGAGCAGTTCTTC CASSDPTSGGTIYNEQFF
. . TRBJ2-7 TRBV27 TGTGCCAGCAGTTTATCCCCCGAGTCCTACGAGCAGTACTTC CASSLSPESYEQYF
. . TRBJ2-3 TRBV5-4 TGTGCCAGCAGAATACAGGGTGATTGGTCAGATACGCAGTATTTT CASRIQGDWSDTQYF
TRBD1 . TRBJ2-2 TRBV5-4 TGTGCCAGCAGCCACGTGGGGACAGGCCTCACCGGGGAGCTGTTTTTT CASSHVGTGLTGELFF
. . TRBJ1-2 TRBV5-3 TGTGCCAGAAGCTCCAAACGGGGCCTTAACTATGGCTACACCTTC CARSSKRGLNYGYTF
TRBD1 . TRBJ1-2 TRBV19 TGTGCCAGTAGTATCGACAGGGGCCAGGGTGGCTACACCTTC CASSIDRGQGGYTF
TRBD1 . TRBJ2-7 TRBV27 TGTGCCAGCAGTACAGGGGTCTCCTACGAGCAGTACTTC CASSTGVSYEQYF
. . TRBJ2-2 TRBV11-2 TGTGCCAGCAGCTTCGTGGGCAGGGCCGCCCAGAACACCGGGGAGCTGTTTTTT CASSFVGRAAQNTGELFF
TRBD1 . TRBJ1-5 TRBV6-5 TGTGCCAGCAGTTGGACAGGCGATAGCAATCAGCCCCAGCATTTT CASSWTGDSNQPQHF
. once TRBJ2-1 TRBV13 TGTGCCAGCAGCTCCGGTGCGCAGGCCTCCTACAATGAGCAGTTCTTC CASSSGAQASYNEQFF
. . TRBJ2-1 TRBV9 TGTGCCAGCAGCGGAACTAGCTATTACAATGAGCAGTTCTTC CASSGTSYYNEQFF
. . TRBJ1-3 TRBV7-9 TGTGCCTTACAGGACGAAAACTCTGGAAACACCATATATTTT CALQDENSGNTIYF
. . TRBJ2-7 TRBV7-2 TGTGCCAGCACATACAAACCTCTCGACGAGCAGTACTTC CASTYKPLDEQYF
TRBD1 . TRBJ1-1 TRBV15 TGTGCCACCAGCAGCAACAGGGGCTTGAACACTGAAGCTTTCTTT CATSSNRGLNTEAFF